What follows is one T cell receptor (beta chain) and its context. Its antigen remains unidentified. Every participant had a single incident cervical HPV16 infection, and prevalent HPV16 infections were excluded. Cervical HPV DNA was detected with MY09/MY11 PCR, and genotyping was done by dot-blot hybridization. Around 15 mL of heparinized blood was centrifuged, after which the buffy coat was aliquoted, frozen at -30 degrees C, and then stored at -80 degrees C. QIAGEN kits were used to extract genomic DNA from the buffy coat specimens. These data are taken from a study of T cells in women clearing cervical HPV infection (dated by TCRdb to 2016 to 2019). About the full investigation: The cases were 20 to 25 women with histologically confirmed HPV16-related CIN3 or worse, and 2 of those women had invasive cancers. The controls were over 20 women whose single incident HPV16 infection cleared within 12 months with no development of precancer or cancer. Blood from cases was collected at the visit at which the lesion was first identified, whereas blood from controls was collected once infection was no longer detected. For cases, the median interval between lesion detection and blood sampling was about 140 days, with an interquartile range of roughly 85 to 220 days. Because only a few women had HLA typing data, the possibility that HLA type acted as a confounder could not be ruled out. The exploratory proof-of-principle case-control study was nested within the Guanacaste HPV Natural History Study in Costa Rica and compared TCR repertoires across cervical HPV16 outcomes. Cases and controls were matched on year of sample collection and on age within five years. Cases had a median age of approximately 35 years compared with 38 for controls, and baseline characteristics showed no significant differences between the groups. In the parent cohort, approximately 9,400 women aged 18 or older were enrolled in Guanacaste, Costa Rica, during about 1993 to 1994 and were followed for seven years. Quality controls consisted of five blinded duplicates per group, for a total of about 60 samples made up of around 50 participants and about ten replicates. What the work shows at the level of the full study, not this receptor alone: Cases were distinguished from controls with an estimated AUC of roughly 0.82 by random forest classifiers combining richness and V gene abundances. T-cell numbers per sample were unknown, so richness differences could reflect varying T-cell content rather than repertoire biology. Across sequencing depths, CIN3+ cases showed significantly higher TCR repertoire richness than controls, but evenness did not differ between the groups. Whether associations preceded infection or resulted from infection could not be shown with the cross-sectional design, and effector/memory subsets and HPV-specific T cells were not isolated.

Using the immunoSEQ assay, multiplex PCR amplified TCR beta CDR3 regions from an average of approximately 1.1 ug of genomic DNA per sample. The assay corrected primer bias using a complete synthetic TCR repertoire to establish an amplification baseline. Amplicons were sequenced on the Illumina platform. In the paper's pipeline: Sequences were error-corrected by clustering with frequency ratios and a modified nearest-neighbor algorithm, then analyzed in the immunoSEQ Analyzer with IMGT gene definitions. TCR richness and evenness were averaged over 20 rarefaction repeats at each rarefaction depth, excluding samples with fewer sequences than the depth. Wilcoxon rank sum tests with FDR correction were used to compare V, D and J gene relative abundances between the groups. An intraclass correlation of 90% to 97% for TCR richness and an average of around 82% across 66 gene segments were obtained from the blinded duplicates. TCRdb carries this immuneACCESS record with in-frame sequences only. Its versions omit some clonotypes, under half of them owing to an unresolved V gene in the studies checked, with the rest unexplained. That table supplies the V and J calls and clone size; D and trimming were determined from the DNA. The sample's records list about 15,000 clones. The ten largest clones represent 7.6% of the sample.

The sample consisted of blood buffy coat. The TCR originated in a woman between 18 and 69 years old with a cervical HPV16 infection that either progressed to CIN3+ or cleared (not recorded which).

The CDR3 bases that were read are TGTGCCACCAGCAGAGTAGCGGGGGCGCCC. The encoded protein is CATSRVAGAP. The complete CDR3 reads CATSRVAGAPQHF. The rearranged segments are TRBV15 and TRBJ1-5; TRBD1 is possibly the D segment (6 matching bases). The read ends 3 residues before the CDR3 terminus; that terminus is restored from the germline J gene. There are 13 amino acids in the CDR3, from cysteine to phenylalanine inclusive. The DNA covers only part of the CDR3, 30 bases in frame from base 1. CDR1 and CDR2, per the germline V gene (reference sequence), are LNHNV and YYDKDF. The junction carries 10 bases between V and J, which are trimmed by 1 base and 9 bases respectively.